Each of the 27 T cell receptor beta chains below was sequenced from the same sample in a study of OX40 agonist ivuxolimab in advanced cancers. Sequenced by immunoSEQ multiplex PCR; TCRdb stores in-frame clones only, minus some. The table records about 86,000 clones, roughly nine tenths of them present only once. The sequencing used CD4+ or CD8+ T cells sorted from blood, collected in a trial of the OX40 agonist ivuxolimab. The receptors were sampled from an adult with an advanced solid tumor such as melanoma, head and neck, liver or kidney cancer.

CDR3 in DNA: TGTGCCAGCAGTTCGATATACCAAGAGACCCAGTACTTC. Its protein product is CASSSIYQETQYF. V usage is TRBV27 and J usage is TRBJ2-5; D call uncertain. V was pared by 4 bases and J by 0 bases, with 6 bases between. Germline values: CDR1 MNHEY, CDR2 SMNVEV (reference sequence). CDR3 size: 13 residues.

The chain employs TRBV7-9 and TRBJ2-1, with D hard to call. This CDR3 contains 13 residues. Trimming shortened V by 3 bases and J by 9 bases, and 12 bases separated the two germline ends. Germline V CDR1 and CDR2: SEHNR, FQNEAQ (reference sequence). The DNA for the CDR3 is TGTGCCAGCAGCTTCCCCCTGAGAATTGAGCAGTTCTTC. It specifies CASSFPLRIEQFF.

This sequence joins TRBV20-1 and TRBJ1-2; D gene ambiguous. Trimming left V 0 bases short and J 2 bases short, with 1 base between. The CDR3 loop spans 11 amino acids. In germline, CDR1 is DFQATT, CDR2 SNEGSKA (reference sequence). The CDR3 protein is CSARDNYGYTF. In nucleotides, the CDR3 is TGCAGTGCTAGAGACAACTATGGCTACACCTTC.

This sequence joins TRBV7-3 and TRBJ2-5; TRBD1 aligns across 7 bases. The V segment lost 2 bases and the J segment 5 bases; nucleotides outside the gene matches: 14. Germline V CDR1 and CDR2: SGHTA, FQGTGA. The CDR3 has 17 amino acids. The CDR3 DNA follows: TGTGCCAGCAGCTTAGGGTTGGCGGGCCAACAGGGGGAGACCCAGTACTTC. Protein sequence: CASSLGLAGQQGETQYF.

The gene calls are TRBV7-6 and TRBJ2-7; D remains ambiguous. The CDR3 has 12 amino acids. Germline CDR1 and CDR2: SGHVS and FNYEAQ. Trimming pared 4 bases from V and 3 bases from J, leaving 7 bases between. CDR3 amino acids: CASSSRFYEQYF. As DNA, the CDR3 is TGTGCCAGCAGCTCCCGTTTCTACGAGCAGTACTTC.

This chain links TRBV5-1 with TRBJ1-2, with 9 bases fitting TRBD1. Losses at the gene ends were 0 bases for V and 7 bases for J; bases not matched to a gene: 4. CDR3 length: 14 residues. Germline CDR1 SGHRS, CDR2 YFSETQ. The CDR3 sequence: CASSLVGTGSGYTF. CDR3 in DNA: TGCGCCAGCAGCTTGGTTGGGACAGGGTCTGGCTACACCTTC. The whole variable domain, remainder taken from reference TRBV5-1 and TRBJ1-2, is KAGVTQTPRYLIKTRGQQVTLSCSPISGHRSVSWYQQTPGQGLQFLFEYFSETQRNKGNFPGRFSGRQFSNSRSEMNVSTLELGDSALYLCASSLVGTGSGYTFGSGTRLTVV.

A remark on this clone: At one end the junction does not follow the germline gene, possibly because of a read error. The chain employs TRBV19 and TRBJ2-1; 8 positions match TRBD2. Germline CDR1 LNHDA, CDR2 SQIVND (reference sequence). The CDR3 covers 15 residues. The DNA for the CDR3 is TGTGCCAGTCGTATACCGGGACTAGGGTACAATGAGCAGTTCTTC. It encodes CASRIPGLGYNEQFF.

The V call is TRBV7-3, the J call TRBJ2-1; tentatively, D is TRBD1 (6 bases). V lost 0 bases, J lost 9 bases, and 15 bases lay in between. CDR3 length: 15 amino acids. Per germline, CDR1 SGHTA and CDR2 FQGTGA. The CDR3 sequence: CASSLTLTGRREQFF. The DNA for the CDR3 is TGTGCCAGCAGCTTAACCCTCACAGGGAGACGTGAGCAGTTCTTC.

This clone has just one count. V and J are TRBV21-1 and TRBJ2-3; TRBD2 is the table's D call, not checked against the DNA. TRBV21-1 is flagged as a pseudogene. The CDR3 length is 17 residues. The CDR3, as DNA: TGTGCCAGCAGCCAAAGGGGCGCTAGCGGGAGCCCAGATACGCAGTATTTT. Protein sequence: CASSQRGASGSPDTQYF.

The CDR3 is CASSLDRDGYGYTF. CDR3 in DNA: TGTGCCAGCAGCTTAGACAGGGACGGCTATGGCTACACCTTC. This chain joins TRBV11-2 and TRBJ1-2; the D gene is possibly TRBD1 (5 bases). V lost 0 bases and J 4 bases, leaving 9 bases between the germline ends. The CDR3 has 14 residues. In germline, CDR1 is SGHAT, CDR2 FQNNGV. Complete variable domain (other parts from reference TRBV11-2 and TRBJ1-2): EAGVAQSPRYKIIEKRQSVAFWCNPISGHATLYWYQQILGQGPKLLIQFQNNGVVDDSQLPKDRFSAERLKGVDSTLKIQPAKLEDSAVYLCASSLDRDGYGYTFGSGTRLTVV.

The chain recombines TRBV28 with TRBJ2-1; D might be TRBD2 (6 bases). The CDR3 has 14 amino acids. Germline assignment: CDR1 MDHEN and CDR2 SYDVKM. The CDR3 here is CGSALPGSAHEQFF. CDR3 in DNA: TGTGGGTCGGCTTTACCCGGGAGTGCACATGAGCAGTTCTTC.

The rearrangement joins TRBV5-1 to TRBJ2-7; TRBD2 aligns across 7 bases. This CDR3 is built from 15 residues. After removal of 0 bases from V and 0 bases from J, the junction contained 3 bases not matched to a gene. Germline CDR1 reads SGHRS; CDR2 reads YFSETQ. The CDR3 region is CASSLVGEGSYEQYF. CDR3 DNA sequence: TGCGCCAGCAGCTTGGTTGGGGAGGGCTCCTACGAGCAGTACTTC.

CDR3 amino acids: CASTRTGFHEQYF. The CDR3 DNA reads TGTGCCAGCACCAGGACAGGGTTTCACGAGCAGTACTTC. The rearrangement links TRBV6-5 to TRBJ2-7; 8 bases map to TRBD1. The CDR3 loop spans 13 amino acids. Germline V lookup: CDR1 MNHEY, CDR2 SVGAGI. Germline trimming cut 7 bases from V and 5 bases from J; bases unmatched to any gene: 7.

This chain connects TRBV19 to TRBJ2-1; TRBD2 matches 9 bases. Germline CDR1 is LNHDA and CDR2 is SQIVND (reference sequence). The CDR3 covers 15 residues. The V and J ends lost 8 bases and 4 bases, in that order; junction bases with no gene match: 9. CDR3 nucleotide sequence: TGTGCCAGTTCCTCCAGTAGCGGGAGTTACAATGAGCAGTTCTTC. This sequence encodes CASSSSSGSYNEQFF.

Remarks on this clone: Other DNA sequences in the sample encode the same CDR3. J is TRBJ2-1 and V is TRBV6-5; D not resolved. V lost 2 bases and J 7 bases, leaving 6 bases between the germline ends. The CDR3 is 12 amino acids. CDR1 and CDR2 (germline): MNHEY, SVGAGI. The CDR3 DNA follows: TGTGCCAGCAGTTACCTGGGGAATGAGCAGTTCTTC. Amino acids: CASSYLGNEQFF.

V usage is TRBV28 and J usage is TRBJ2-7; the match to TRBD1 covers 9 bases. V lost 7 bases, J lost 5 bases, and 12 bases stayed unmatched. CDR3 length: 15 residues. Germline V gives CDR1 MDHEN, CDR2 SYDVKM. In DNA form, the CDR3 reads TGTGCCAGCACCTGGAGCAGGACAGGGGTTAACGAGCAGTACTTC. It specifies CASTWSRTGVNEQYF.

V gene TRBV7-3 combines with J gene TRBJ2-1; D may match TRBD1 or TRBD2 (5 bases each). V was trimmed by 5 bases and J by 14 bases, leaving 19 bases between them. There are 13 residues in the CDR3. The germline CDR1 and CDR2 sequences are SGHTA and FQGTGA. CDR3 DNA sequence: TGTGCCAGCAGCCCCGAGCCAGGTTTGGGGGAGTTCTTC. Protein product: CASSPEPGLGEFF.

This clone was recorded once. V is TRBV6-6 and J is TRBJ1-6; 7 bases agree with TRBD1. V was pared by 0 bases and J by 10 bases, with 9 bases of the junction left unmatched. The CDR3 has 16 residues. Looked up from germline, CDR1 is MNHNY and CDR2 is SVGAGI (reference sequence). The CDR3 sequence is CASSYSEVAGGSPLHF. In DNA form, the CDR3 reads TGTGCCAGCAGTTACTCGGAGGTGGCAGGGGGATCACCCCTCCACTTT.

The chain combines TRBV29-1 with TRBJ1-4; D uncertain. Per the germline V gene, CDR1 is SQVTM and CDR2 is ANQGSEA. The V end lost 7 bases, the J end lost 7 bases, and 16 bases lay between the germline ends. This CDR3 has 13 amino acids. For the CDR3, the DNA is TGCAGCGGACATGAGTCGGAGAGTGAAAAACTGTTTTTT. Its translation: CSGHESESEKLFF.

The chain carries TRBV27 and TRBJ2-7, with a weak D call TRBD1 (6 bases). The CDR3 has 16 amino acids. Trimming took off 4 bases at V and 1 base at J, with 17 bases between the two ends. Per the germline V gene, CDR1 is MNHEY and CDR2 is SMNVEV (reference sequence). Here the CDR3 reads CASSSIRQARSYEQYF. The CDR3 coding sequence is TGTGCCAGCAGTTCTATTCGACAGGCCCGATCCTACGAGCAGTACTTC.

The V and J genes are TRBV5-6 and TRBJ2-7, with 8 bases identical to TRBD2. CDR1 SGHDT and CDR2 YYEEEE come from the germline V gene. The V segment lost 5 bases and the J segment 2 bases; nucleotides outside the gene matches: 15. The length of the CDR3 is 17 residues. CDR3 sequence reads: CASRGRTSKRATYEQYF. In nucleotides, the CDR3 is TGTGCCAGCAGGGGCCGGACTAGCAAACGGGCAACCTACGAGCAGTACTTC.

V usage is TRBV5-3 and J usage is TRBJ2-1, with D possibly TRBD2 on 6 matching bases. TRBV5-3 is known as an ORF, though its function is uncertain. The CDR3 runs to 16 residues. The V gene lost 4 bases and the J gene lost 6 bases, with 20 bases spanning the gap. The CDR3: CARSPKVAAAGNEQFF. The DNA of the CDR3 is TGTGCCAGAAGCCCGAAGGTAGCGGCGGCCGGCAATGAGCAGTTCTTC.

The V and J genes are TRBV30 and TRBJ2-1, with 9 positions matching TRBD1. This CDR3 has 11 amino acids. The ends lost 8 bases at V and 9 bases at J; junction bases unmatched: 5. The germline gives CDR1 GTSNPN, CDR2 SVGIG (reference sequence). In DNA, the CDR3 is TGTGCCCAAGGGACAGGGACTGAGCAGTTCTTC. It encodes CAQGTGTEQFF.

J is TRBJ2-7 and V is TRBV11-2, with D possibly being TRBD2 (5 bases). Trimming took 5 bases from V and 2 from J, leaving 19 bases between them. Germline V lookup: CDR1 SGHAT, CDR2 FQNNGV. There are 16 residues in the CDR3. The CDR3 DNA reads as TGTGCCAGCAGCGTACCACCCGGGAATTATCCCTACGAGCAGTACTTC. Protein sequence: CASSVPPGNYPYEQYF.

This chain joins TRBV7-2 and TRBJ2-5; a weak D match, TRBD2 (6 bases). The CDR3 runs to 14 residues. Germline-derived CDR1 and CDR2 are SGHTA and FQGNSA. Trimming took off 5 bases at V and 5 bases at J, with 15 bases between the two ends. CDR3 residues: CASSPPPGRETQYF. The CDR3, as DNA: TGTGCCAGCAGCCCACCCCCAGGGAGGGAGACCCAGTACTTC. The whole variable domain, filled in from reference TRBV7-2 and TRBJ2-5, reads GAGVSQSPSNKVTEKGKDVELRCDPISGHTALYWYRQSLGQGLEFLIYFQGNSAPDKSGLPSDRFSAERTGGSVSTLTIQRTQQEDSAVYLCASSPPPGRETQYFGPGTRLLVL.

The chain combines TRBV18 with TRBJ2-7; TRBD2 matches at 7 bases. J lost 3 bases, V lost 2 bases, and 4 bases had no gene match. Germline V CDR1 and CDR2: KGHSH, LQKENI. CDR3 size: 14 residues. CDR3 sequence (DNA): TGTGCCAGCTCACCAGGGGCTAGCGGCTACGAGCAGTACTTC. Protein sequence: CASSPGASGYEQYF.

The gene calls are TRBV5-4 and TRBJ2-7; D might be TRBD2 (6 bases). The CDR3 sequence is 15 residues long. From germline, CDR1 is SGHNT and CDR2 YYREEE (reference sequence). Trimming removed 3 bases from V and 6 bases from J, with 19 bases in between. The CDR3 loop is CASSSPLGGAGEQYF. The DNA for the CDR3 is TGTGCCAGCAGCTCCCCACTGGGGGGAGCGGGCGAGCAGTACTTC.